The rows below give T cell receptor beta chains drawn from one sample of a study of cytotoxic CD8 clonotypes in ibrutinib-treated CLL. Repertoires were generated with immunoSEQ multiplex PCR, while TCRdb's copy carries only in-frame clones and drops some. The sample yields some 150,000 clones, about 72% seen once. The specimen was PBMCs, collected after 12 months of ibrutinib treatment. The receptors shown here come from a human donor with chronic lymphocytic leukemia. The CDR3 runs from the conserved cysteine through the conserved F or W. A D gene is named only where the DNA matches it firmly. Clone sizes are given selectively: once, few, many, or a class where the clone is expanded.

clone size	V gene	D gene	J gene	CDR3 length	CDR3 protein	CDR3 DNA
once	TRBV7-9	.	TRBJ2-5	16	CASSLGPIGGPATQYF	TGTGCCAGCAGCTTGGGGCCTATAGGAGGGCCCGCGACCCAGTACTTC
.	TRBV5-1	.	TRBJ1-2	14	CASSLEGNGYGYTF	TGCGCCAGCAGCTTGGAAGGGAATGGCTATGGCTACACCTTC
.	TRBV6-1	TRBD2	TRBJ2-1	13	CAISAGGYNEQFF	TGTGCCATTTCGGCCGGGGGGTACAATGAGCAGTTCTTC
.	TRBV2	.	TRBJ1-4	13	CAITQDSSWKLFF	TGTGCCATTACGCAAGACAGCTCCTGGAAACTGTTTTTT
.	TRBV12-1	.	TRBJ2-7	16	CASSPRSGVGDYEQYF	TGTGCCAGCAGCCCCAGGTCGGGAGTGGGGGACTACGAGCAGTACTTC
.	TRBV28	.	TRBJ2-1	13	CASRPGPYNEQFF	TGTGCCAGCAGACCCGGACCGTACAATGAGCAGTTCTTC
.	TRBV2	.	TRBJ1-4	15	CASNRRPSTNEKLFF	TGTGCCAGCAACAGGCGGCCCTCAACTAATGAAAAACTGTTTTTT
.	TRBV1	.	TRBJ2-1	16	CTSSQRRLANYNEQFF	TGCACCAGCAGCCAGAGGAGGCTAGCGAACTACAATGAGCAGTTCTTC
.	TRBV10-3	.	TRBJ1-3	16	CAISESSVYSGNTIYF	TGTGCCATCAGTGAGTCGAGTGTTTACTCTGGAAACACCATATATTTT
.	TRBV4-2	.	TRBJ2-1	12	CASSRDPNEQFF	TGTGCCAGCAGCCGGGACCCCAATGAGCAGTTCTTC
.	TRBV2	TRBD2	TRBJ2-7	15	CASRGGASSSYEQYF	TGTGCCAGCAGGGGAGGGGCATCGAGCTCCTACGAGCAGTACTTC
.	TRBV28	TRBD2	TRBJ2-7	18	CASSLLAGVYGGGYEQYF	TGTGCCAGCAGTCTACTAGCGGGAGTATACGGGGGAGGGTACGAGCAGTACTTC
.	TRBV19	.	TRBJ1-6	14	CASRHDGVTSPLHF	TGTGCCAGCAGACACGACGGAGTAACTTCACCCCTCCACTTT
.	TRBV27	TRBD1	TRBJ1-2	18	CASSLTGTGGAGHYGYTF	TGTGCCAGCAGTTTAACCGGGACAGGGGGCGCCGGGCACTATGGCTACACCTTC
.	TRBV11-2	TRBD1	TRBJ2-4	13	CASSRDRGDIQYF	TGTGCCAGCAGCCGGGACAGGGGTGACATTCAGTACTTC
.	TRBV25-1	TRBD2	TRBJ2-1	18	CASSAQSPGRGSYNEQFF	TGTGCCAGCAGTGCCCAGTCACCGGGGCGGGGGAGTTACAATGAGCAGTTCTTC
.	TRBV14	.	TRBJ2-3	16	CASSQDPQGLTDTQYF	TGTGCCAGCAGCCAAGATCCGCAGGGGTTGACAGATACGCAGTATTTT
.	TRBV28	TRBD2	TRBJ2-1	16	CASSLFFSGRAHEQFF	TGTGCCAGCAGTTTATTCTTTAGCGGGAGGGCCCATGAGCAGTTCTTC
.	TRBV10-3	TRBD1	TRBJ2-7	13	CAITQDRGHEQYF	TGTGCCATCACCCAGGACAGGGGCCACGAGCAGTACTTC
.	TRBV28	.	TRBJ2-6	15	CASIRGSSGANVLTF	TGTGCCAGCATCCGAGGAAGCTCTGGGGCCAACGTCCTGACTTTC
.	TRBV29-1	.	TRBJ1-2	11	CSVTSNYGYTF	TGCAGCGTAACCAGCAACTATGGCTACACCTTC
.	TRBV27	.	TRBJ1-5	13	CASSLVASQPQHF	TGTGCCAGCAGTTTAGTGGCAAGCCAGCCCCAGCATTTT
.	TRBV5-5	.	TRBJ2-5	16	CASSLGGTSFQETQYF	TGTGCCAGCAGCTTGGGAGGGACGAGTTTCCAAGAGACCCAGTACTTC
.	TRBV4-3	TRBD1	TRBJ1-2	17	CASSQEVGRGLNYGYTF	TGCGCCAGCAGCCAAGAAGTTGGCAGGGGGCTTAACTATGGCTACACCTTC
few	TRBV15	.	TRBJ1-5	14	CATSRQGSNQPQHF	TGTGCCACCAGCAGACAGGGGAGCAATCAGCCCCAGCATTTT